One sample yielded the 5 T cell receptor beta chains listed below, sequenced in a study of blood T cell repertoires in COVID-19. This table comes from immunoSEQ multiplex PCR, and its TCRdb copy is limited to in-frame clones, with some not included. Of about 120,000 clones listed, roughly four fifths are singletons. The sequenced sample was peripheral blood. These receptor sequences come from a man aged 25 to 40 with COVID-19, enrolled during active disease.

The chain couples TRBV14 to TRBJ2-7; no clear D. The CDR3 runs to 11 residues. Trimming pared 5 bases from V and 2 bases from J, leaving 4 bases between. CDR1 is SGHDN and CDR2 is FVKESK in the germline V gene. In nucleotides, the CDR3 is TGTGCCAGCAGCGCGGCCTACGAGCAGTACTTC. Translating gives CASSAAYEQYF. The full variable domain, rest sourced from reference TRBV14 and TRBJ2-7, is EAGVTQFPSHSVIEKGQTVTLRCDPISGHDNLYWYRRVMGKEIKFLLHFVKESKQDESGMPNNRFLAERTGGTYSTLKVQPAELEDSGVYFCASSAAYEQYFGPGTRLTVT.

This clone was observed once. The V call is TRBV19, the J call TRBJ1-5; D gene ambiguous. CDR3 length equals 15 residues. Germline CDR1 and CDR2: LNHDA and SQIVND (reference sequence). V was cut by 5 bases and J by 6 bases, with 17 bases left in between. The CDR3: CASSSDLGSGQPQHF. The CDR3 coding sequence is TGTGCCAGTAGTTCCGATTTGGGCAGCGGTCAGCCCCAGCATTTT.

J is TRBJ2-6 and V is TRBV4-2; TRBD1 might be the D (6 bases). The germline V gene encodes CDR1 LGHNA and CDR2 YNFKEQ. The CDR3 extends over 19 amino acids. Trimming took off 4 bases at V and 0 bases at J, with 19 bases between the two ends. This CDR3 reads CASSRRQVLGYSGANVLTF. The CDR3 nucleotides read TGTGCCAGCAGCCGCCGACAGGTCCTCGGGTACTCTGGGGCCAACGTCCTGACTTTC.

This clone has just one count. The chain couples TRBV6-5 to TRBJ2-7; D unresolved. Trimming stripped 6 bases from V and 2 bases from J, with 11 bases between. Germline CDR1 is MNHEY and CDR2 is SVGAGI. The CDR3 is made up of 13 amino acids. In DNA form, the CDR3 reads TGTGCCAGCAGCTCGACATTAGCCTACGAGCAGTACTTC. Translating it yields CASSSTLAYEQYF.

The chain combines TRBV27 with TRBJ2-1, with 10 bases fitting TRBD2. The CDR3 has 14 residues. V lost 2 bases to trimming and J lost 8 bases; unmatched junction nucleotides: 3. Germline loops: CDR1 MNHEY, CDR2 SMNVEV (reference sequence). The CDR3 sequence is CASSLLAGADEQFF. The DNA for the CDR3 is TGTGCCAGCAGTTTACTAGCGGGAGCGGATGAGCAGTTCTTC.